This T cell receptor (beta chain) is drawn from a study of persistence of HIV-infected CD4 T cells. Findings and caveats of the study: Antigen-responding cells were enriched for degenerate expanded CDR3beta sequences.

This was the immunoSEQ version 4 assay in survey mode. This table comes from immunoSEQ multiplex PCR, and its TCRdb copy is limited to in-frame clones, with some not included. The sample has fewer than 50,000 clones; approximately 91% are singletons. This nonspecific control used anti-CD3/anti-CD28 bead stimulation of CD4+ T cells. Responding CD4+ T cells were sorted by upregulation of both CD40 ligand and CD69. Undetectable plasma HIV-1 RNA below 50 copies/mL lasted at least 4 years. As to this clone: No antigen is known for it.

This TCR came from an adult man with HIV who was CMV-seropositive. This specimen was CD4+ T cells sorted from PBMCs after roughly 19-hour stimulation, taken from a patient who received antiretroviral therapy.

CDR3 in amino acids: CATSQERYGYTF. As DNA, the CDR3 is TGTGCCACCAGTCAAGAGCGGTATGGCTACACCTTC. The chain has TRBV24-1 and TRBJ1-2, with no clear D. The CDR3 sequence is 12 residues long. Trimming left V 6 bases short and J 5 bases short, with 9 bases between. Germline CDR1 reads KGHDR; CDR2 reads SFDVKD.